This T cell receptor beta chain is from a study of T cell responses to AZD1222 COVID-19 vaccine (dated by TCRdb to about 2021). As for the study more broadly: A total of over 230 trial participants underwent TCR sequencing, of whom more than 200 had received two doses of AZD1222 and roughly 26 had received two doses of the MenACWY control vaccine. Enrollment into the trials was organized by age into subgroups of 18-55, 56-69 and 70-plus years, and those subgroups contained roughly 140, 27 and 60 TCR-sequenced participants, respectively.

This sample's time point label indicates: baseline before first vaccination. Explained via the paper, the treatment or condition label denotes: meningococcal conjugate vaccine given as trial control. Samples from vaccinated people were obtained from the UK trials COV001 and COV002, which included a single-blind randomized controlled phase 2/3 trial of AZD1222 (ChAdOx1 nCoV-19) in healthy adults. For TCRbeta chain sequencing, PBMC samples were collected from trial participants at day 0 and at day 28 after the second dose. The CDR3 regions of human TCRbeta chains were analyzed by immunosequencing. Per the source publication's procedure: TCRs in the repertoires were compared against a reference library of SARS-CoV-2-specific TCRs that had been generated with the MIRA antigen-specificity platform. Breadth was defined as the fraction of unique TCRs that were SARS-CoV-2-associated, and depth was defined as the fraction of total T cells that were SARS-CoV-2-associated. Using the MIRA data, each spike-specific TCR was assigned both to the spike region to which the TCR was reactive and to a CD4 or CD8 class. Log10-transformed breadth and depth values were compared by one-way ANOVA with Sidak's multiple comparisons tests. In TCRdb, the immuneACCESS table is reduced to in-frame sequences with V and J assigned. These tables do not hold every clone; where another copy was compared, an unresolved V gene accounts for under half, and the others remain unexplained. That table furnishes V, J and clone size, whereas the DNA furnished D and trimming. In all, the sample holds over 100,000 clones, and approximately 91% of those were seen once. The ten largest account for 9.5% to 15% of the sample.

Concerning this clone: Its antigen is still unknown. No much larger clonotype is one base removed from it; base qualities were not supplied.

CDR1 and CDR2 (SGHTA, FQGTGA) derive from the germline V gene. The CDR3 numbers 13 residues from cysteine through phenylalanine. Of all the DNA, just the CDR3 is kept, 39 bases in frame from base 1. V drops 1 base and J drops 7 bases, leaving 5 bases in between. Overall study outcomes, separate from this receptor: Reportedly, almost half of the unique spike-specific TCRs recognized epitopes lying outside the regions that are mutated in the B.1.351 and B.1.1.7 variants. Conclusions about previously exposed vaccinees are limited because only six or seven AZD1222 recipients were SARS-CoV-2 seropositive at baseline. In the small 56-69-year group, the increase in depth fell short of significance, most likely because of low power. Most participants were white British and females outnumbered males, and the authors suggested that clonal diversity may have been underestimated. Because no samples from the day 14 peak response were available, repertoires could be characterized only after the peak T cell response. The vaccine-associated CD4 TCRs covered the entire spike protein, and the dominant responses fell in regions 160-218 and 743-854. A significant rise in spike-specific TCR breadth and depth was observed after two AZD1222 doses relative to day 0 and relative to MenACWY recipients.

The starting material was peripheral blood, obtained on day 0 of MenACWY control vaccination. The TCR was taken from an adult in good health. Recombination connected TRBV7-3 to TRBJ1-6; the D gene cannot be named for sure. The bases are TGTGCCAGCAGCTTAAGCAGAAATTCACCCCTCCACTTT. Protein translation: CASSLSRNSPLHF.